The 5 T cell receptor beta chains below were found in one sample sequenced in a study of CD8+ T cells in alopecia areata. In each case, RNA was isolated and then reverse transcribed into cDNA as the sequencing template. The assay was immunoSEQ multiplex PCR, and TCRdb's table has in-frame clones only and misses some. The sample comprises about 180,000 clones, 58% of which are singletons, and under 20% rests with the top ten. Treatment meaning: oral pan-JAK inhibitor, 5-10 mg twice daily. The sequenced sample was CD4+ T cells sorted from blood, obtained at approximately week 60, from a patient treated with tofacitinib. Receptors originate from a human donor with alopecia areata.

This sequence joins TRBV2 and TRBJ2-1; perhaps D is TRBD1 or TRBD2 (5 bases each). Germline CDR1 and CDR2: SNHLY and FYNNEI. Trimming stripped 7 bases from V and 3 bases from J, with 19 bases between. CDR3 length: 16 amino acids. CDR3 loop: CASTQEGYGFYNEQFF. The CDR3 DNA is TGTGCCAGCACCCAAGAGGGGTACGGGTTCTACAATGAGCAGTTCTTC.

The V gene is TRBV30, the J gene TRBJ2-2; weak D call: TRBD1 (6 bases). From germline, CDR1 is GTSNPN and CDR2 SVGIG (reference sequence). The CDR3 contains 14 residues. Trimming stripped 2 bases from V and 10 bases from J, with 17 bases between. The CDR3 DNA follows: TGTGCCTGGAGTAGGGGGTCGGGGTTCGTGGAGCTGTTTTTT. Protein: CAWSRGSGFVELFF.

CDR3 sequence reads: CASSTGQDSYEQYF. DNA for the CDR3: TGTGCCAGCAGCACGGGACAGGACTCCTACGAGCAGTACTTC. This chain uses TRBV7-9 with TRBJ2-7; 8 positions match TRBD1. The CDR3 covers 14 residues. V dropped 5 bases and J dropped 0; count of bases not matched to a gene: 3. Germline V gene sequence: CDR1 SEHNR, CDR2 FQNEAQ (reference sequence).

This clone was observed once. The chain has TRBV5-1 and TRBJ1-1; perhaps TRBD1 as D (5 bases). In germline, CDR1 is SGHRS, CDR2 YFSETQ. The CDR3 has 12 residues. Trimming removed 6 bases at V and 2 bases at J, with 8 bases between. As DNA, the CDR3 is TGCGCCAGCAAGACAGACAACACTGAAGCTTTCTTT. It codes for CASKTDNTEAFF.

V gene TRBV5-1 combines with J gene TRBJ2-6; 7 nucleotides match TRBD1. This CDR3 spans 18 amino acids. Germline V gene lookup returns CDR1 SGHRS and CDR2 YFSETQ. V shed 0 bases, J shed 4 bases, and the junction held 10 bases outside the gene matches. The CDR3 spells CASSLVGGATTGANVLTF. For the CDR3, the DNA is TGCGCCAGCAGCTTGGTAGGGGGCGCAACAACCGGGGCCAACGTCCTGACTTTC.